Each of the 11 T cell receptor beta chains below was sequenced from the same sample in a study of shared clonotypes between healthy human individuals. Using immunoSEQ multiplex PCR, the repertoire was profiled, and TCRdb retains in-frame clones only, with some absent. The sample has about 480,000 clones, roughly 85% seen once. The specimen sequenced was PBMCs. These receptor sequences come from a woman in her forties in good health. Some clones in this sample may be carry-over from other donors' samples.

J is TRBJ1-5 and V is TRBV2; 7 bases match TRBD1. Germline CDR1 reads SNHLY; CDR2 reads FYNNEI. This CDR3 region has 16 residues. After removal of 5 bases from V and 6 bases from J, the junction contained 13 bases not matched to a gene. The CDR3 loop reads CASSPSGGRISQPQHF. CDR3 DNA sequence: TGTGCCAGCAGTCCCTCAGGGGGGAGGATCAGTCAGCCCCAGCATTTT.

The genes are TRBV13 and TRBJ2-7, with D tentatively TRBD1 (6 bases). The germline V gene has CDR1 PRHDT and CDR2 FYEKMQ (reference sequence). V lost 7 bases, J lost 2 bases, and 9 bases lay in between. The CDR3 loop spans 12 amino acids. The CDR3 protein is CASKGETYEQYF. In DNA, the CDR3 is TGTGCCAGCAAGGGGGAAACCTACGAGCAGTACTTC.

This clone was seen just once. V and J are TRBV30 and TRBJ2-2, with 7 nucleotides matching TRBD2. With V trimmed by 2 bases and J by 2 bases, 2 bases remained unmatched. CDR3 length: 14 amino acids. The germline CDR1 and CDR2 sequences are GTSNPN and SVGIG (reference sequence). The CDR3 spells CAWSSGTNTGELFF. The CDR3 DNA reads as TGTGCCTGGAGTAGCGGGACCAACACCGGGGAGCTGTTTTTT.

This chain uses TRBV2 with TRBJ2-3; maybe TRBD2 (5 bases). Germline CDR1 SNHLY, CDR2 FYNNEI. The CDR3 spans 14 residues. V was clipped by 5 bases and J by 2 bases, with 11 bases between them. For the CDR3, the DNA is TGTGCCAGCAGTAATGGAGCGGACACAGATACGCAGTATTTT. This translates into CASSNGADTDTQYF. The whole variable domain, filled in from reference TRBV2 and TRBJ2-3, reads EPEVTQTPSHQVTQMGQEVILRCVPISNHLYFYWYRQILGQKVEFLVSFYNNEISEKSEIFDDQFSVERPDGSNFTLKIRSTKLEDSAMYFCASSNGADTDTQYFGPGTRLTVL.

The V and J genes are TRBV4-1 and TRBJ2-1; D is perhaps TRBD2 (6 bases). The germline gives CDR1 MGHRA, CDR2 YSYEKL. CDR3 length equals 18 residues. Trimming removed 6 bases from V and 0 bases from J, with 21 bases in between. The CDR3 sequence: CASREYSLAEGSYNEQFF. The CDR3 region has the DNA TGCGCCAGCAGAGAATATTCCCTTGCGGAGGGCTCCTACAATGAGCAGTTCTTC.

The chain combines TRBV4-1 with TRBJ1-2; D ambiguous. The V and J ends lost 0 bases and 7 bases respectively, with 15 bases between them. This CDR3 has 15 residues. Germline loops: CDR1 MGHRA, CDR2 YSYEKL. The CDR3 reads CASSQEVRTTAGYTF. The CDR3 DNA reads TGCGCCAGCAGCCAAGAGGTCAGGACTACGGCTGGCTACACCTTC.

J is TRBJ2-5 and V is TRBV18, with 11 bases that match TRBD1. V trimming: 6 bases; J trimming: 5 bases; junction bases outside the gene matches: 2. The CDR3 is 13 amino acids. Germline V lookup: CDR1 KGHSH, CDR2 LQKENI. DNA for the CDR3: TGTGCCAGCTCGGACAGGGGGCAGGAGACCCAGTACTTC. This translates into CASSDRGQETQYF.

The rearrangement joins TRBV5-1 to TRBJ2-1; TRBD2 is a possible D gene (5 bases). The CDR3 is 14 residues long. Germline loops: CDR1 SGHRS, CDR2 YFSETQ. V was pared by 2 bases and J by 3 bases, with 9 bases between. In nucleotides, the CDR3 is TGCGCCAGCAGCTTTGTGACTAACTACAATGAGCAGTTCTTC. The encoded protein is CASSFVTNYNEQFF.

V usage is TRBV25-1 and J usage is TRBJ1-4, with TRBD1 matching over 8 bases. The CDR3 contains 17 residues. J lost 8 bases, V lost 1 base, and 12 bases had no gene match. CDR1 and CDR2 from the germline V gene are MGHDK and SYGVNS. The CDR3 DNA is TGTGCCAGCAGTGAATCAGTTATCGGGCACAGGGGGGAAAAACTGTTTTTT. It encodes CASSESVIGHRGEKLFF.

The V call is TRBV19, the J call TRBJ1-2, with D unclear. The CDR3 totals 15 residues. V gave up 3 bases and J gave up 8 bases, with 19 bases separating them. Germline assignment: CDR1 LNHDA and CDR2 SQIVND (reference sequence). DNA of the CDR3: TGTGCCAGTAGTATGCCAGGTTACCTATCCGACGGCTACACCTTC. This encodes CASSMPGYLSDGYTF. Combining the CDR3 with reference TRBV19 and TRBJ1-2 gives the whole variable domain DGGITQSPKYLFRKEGQNVTLSCEQNLNHDAMYWYRQDPGQGLRLIYYSQIVNDFQKGDIAEGYSVSREKKESFPLTVTSAQKNPTAFYLCASSMPGYLSDGYTFGSGTRLTVV.

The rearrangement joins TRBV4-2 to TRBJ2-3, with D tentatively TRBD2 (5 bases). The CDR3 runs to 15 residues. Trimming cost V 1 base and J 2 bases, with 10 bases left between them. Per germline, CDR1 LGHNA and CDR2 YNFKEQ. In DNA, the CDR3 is TGTGCCAGCAGCCAAGGGAACGGGAACACAGATACGCAGTATTTT. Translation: CASSQGNGNTDTQYF.